This TCR beta chain was sequenced during a study of lymphopenia after photon versus proton radiotherapy. General observations from the study: After the lymphocyte nadir, photon-treated repertoires showed oligoclonal expansion, especially of CD8+ Temra cells.

Assay used: immunoSEQ multiplex PCR; TCRdb lists only in-frame clones, some missing. This table has roughly 25,000 clones, more than 75% appearing once. Worth noting for this clone: The target antigen is unknown.

V was clipped by 5 bases and J by 8 bases, with 18 bases between them. This CDR3 comprises 14 residues. Germline values: CDR1 SEHNR, CDR2 FQNEAQ (reference sequence). Here the sequenced sample was peripheral blood, taken from a patient treated with photon-based radiotherapy. This chain uses TRBV7-9 with TRBJ1-1, with unresolved D. The source of this sequence is a woman between 50 and 59 years old with cholangiocarcinoma. CDR3: CASSQSVGLGEAFF. In DNA form, the CDR3 reads TGTGCCAGCAGCCAAAGTGTTGGGCTAGGGGAAGCTTTCTTT.